This T cell receptor (beta chain) was obtained from a study of cytomegalovirus exposure and HLA in healthy donors (dated by TCRdb to the late 2010s). Notes on the research overall: An earlier analysis of 587 of the donors reported under 300 Gb of sequence data and around 100 million unique TCR beta sequences obtained from roughly 180 million T cells. A later analysis re-examined previously published TCR beta repertoires from 610 or so donors and added high-resolution HLA genotyping to investigate patterns of TCR occurrence. Every discovery cohort repertoire had been produced on one sequencing platform. Roughly 300 gigabases of sequencing data and 70 million to 100 million unique TCR sequences made up an early release that covered nearly 650 HLA-typed donors. Among 398 genotyped donors of the cohort, an average of roughly 230,000 unique TCR beta nucleotide sequences was sequenced per donor, of which roughly 17% were non-productive. The T cell repertoires of around 670 subjects were profiled by immunosequencing and related to cytomegalovirus serostatus. The aim of the study was to test whether cataloging public T cell receptors could identify signatures of past pathogen exposure. Both class I and class II loci were covered by HLA typing, at four-digit resolution. To predict cytomegalovirus infection status, the study brought together high-throughput TCR immunosequencing, statistical association of individual TCRs with disease status, and machine learning. An earlier analysis of several hundred of the donors used high-throughput TCR beta sequencing to judge whether each TCR beta V gene segment behaved as functional or pseudogenic. In addition to the first cohort of about 650 subjects, a separate validation cohort of approximately 110 different subjects was used. Roughly 5 DR-DQ haplotypes were treated as single units for association and clustering because of strong linkage in the cohort. A later genetic analysis used genome-wide SNP genotypes for about 65% of the 666 donors, treating that subset as a discovery cohort. Rather than using new phenotypic data, the later analysis identified candidate immune exposures from TCR beta sequences and from how often those sequences occurred across donors. Of the roughly 400 genotyped donors, over 70% fell in the genetic ancestry cluster associated with self-reported Caucasian donors. The number of donors typed differed by locus, with roughly 620-630 for A, B, C, DRB1 and DQB1, around 500 for DQA1, under 610 for DPA1, and 472 for DPB1. Alongside the repertoire data, information on donor age, sex, ethnicity and CMV serostatus was compiled. Points the paper makes about the study in general: Because counts were too low, seventeen rarely observed V segments, including chromosome 9 orphons, were left out of the earlier analysis of roughly 600 of the donors. Most TCR sequences were seen in very few donors, while some public TCRs were found in many individuals. A few of the identified cytomegalovirus-associated TCR beta chains were confirmed in vitro to be specific for cytomegalovirus antigens. An earlier analysis of approximately 530 of the donors showed that most TCR beta V segments appeared in productive rearrangements either about 87% or about 30% of the time, which broadly matched IMGT annotations. The presence/absence analyses assumed that sequencing depth was roughly uniform across donors, and that assumption may not be true. According to the authors, the approach could potentially be generalized to other disease states and immunological phenotypes. The 87-base-pair reads could not distinguish some IMGT-functional V segments, including TRBV6-2 and TRBV6-3, so those segments were excluded. Compared with the roughly 720-donor mean, donors in an Asian-associated ancestry cluster had fewer N-insertions in productive TCRs, according to a later genetic analysis. A cluster of highly shared sequence variants was judged likely to be a technical artifact of the sequencing pipeline. CMV serostatus was the only immune exposure information available for the cohort. Linkage disequilibrium might explain the correlated functional status among segregating V segments, but an unknown experimental factor could not be excluded. In a later analysis, HLA-associated TCR beta chains were found to be more clonally expanded and to have lower generation probabilities than equally common non-associated chains. A total of about 150 TCR beta chains were listed by the study as associated with cytomegalovirus. Specific HLA alleles were associated with 15,000 to 20,000 TCR beta sequences at a false discovery rate of 0.05 in a later analysis. Cytomegalovirus status was reported to be diagnosed by the classifier with high specificity and sensitivity in both the original and validation cohorts. Assigning TCR associations to individual alleles was difficult when HLA alleles, especially DR and DQ, strongly co-occurred. In a later genetic analysis, a missense DCLRE1C variant was associated with V-gene and J-gene trimming of TCR beta chains, and the association was replicated in an independent cohort. In a later analysis, several top co-occurrence clusters were reported to appear linked to parvovirus B19, influenza, CMV and Epstein-Barr virus. In a later analysis, the rate of TCR association differed among HLA loci, with DRB1 alleles having the most associated TCRs and HLA-C alleles having the fewest. A further reported finding was that TCR beta sequences accurately predicted the HLA-A and HLA-B alleles for most subjects in the first cohort. The cohort was sequenced for TCR beta chains only, and without alpha or paired-chain data the features that could be detected were limited. Because HLA typing was unavailable for some donors at each locus, only the typed subset was used in association tests. Most CMV-associated TCR beta chains appeared to be HLA-restricted in a later analysis, and the HLA associations seemed to be driven largely by CMV exposure.

This clone was recorded a few times. Its cognate antigen has yet to be identified. No base qualities exist here, and no much larger clone lies one base off it. Library preparation was by the immunoSEQ multiplex PCR assay. A mixture of 60 forward primers for TCR Vbeta segments and 13 reverse primers for TCR Jbeta segments was used in the multiplex PCR. Amplification of the CDR3 region of rearranged TCR beta genes was performed with a multiplex PCR assay on genomic DNA. The amplified TCR beta libraries were sequenced on the Illumina HiSeq System as 87-base-pair reads. In the paper's pipeline: In a later analysis, around 80 million unique TCR beta chains were counted across the roughly 670 repertoires, and approximately 11 million of these chains were shared by at least two donors. Raw reads were error-corrected and collapsed into unique sequences with a nearest-neighbor algorithm that merged closely related sequences to remove PCR and sequencing errors. CDR3 sequences were aligned to IMGT reference sequences to assign V, D and J gene segments. Each retained sequence needed at least a six-nucleotide match to both a V gene segment and a J gene segment. Rearrangements were classified as productive when the CDR3 lacked stop codons and remained in frame with V and J, and all other rearrangements were classified as non-productive. Following IMGT convention, CDR3 was defined as the stretch from the second conserved V-encoded cysteine to the conserved J-encoded phenylalanine. The earlier analysis of about 560 of the donors excluded any sequence lacking an unambiguous match to a single V gene segment. An earlier analysis of several hundred of the donors called V segments functional above 56.7% productive rearrangements and segregating when the between-donor standard deviation exceeded 5%. To diagnose cytomegalovirus status from the catalog of TCR beta chain sequences, a statistical classification framework was built. In a later analysis, V and J genes were assigned by comparing TCR nucleotide sequences against IMGT/GENE-DB human TR gene sequences. The TCRdist pipeline was used in a later analysis to assign CDR3 sequences and most-parsimonious VDJ recombination scenarios. In a later analysis, every TCR beta chain was defined by the combination of its CDR3 amino acid sequence and its V-gene family, and reads without a unique V-gene family were dropped. As a way to deal with suspected cross-contamination and a sequencing artifact, a later analysis dropped roughly 620 nucleotide sequences that were highly shared and had low generation probability. A later analysis calculated a clonal expansion index for each public chain from normalized within-repertoire ranks of inferred template counts. In a later analysis, generation probabilities were computed with a VDJ recombination model fitted to out-of-frame rearrangements, and the resulting probabilities were checked against IGoR. A later analysis scored TCR-TCR, TCR-HLA and TCR-CMV co-occurrence with hypergeometric tests, applying a repertoire-size bias correction to TCR pairs. False discovery rates were estimated in a later analysis by permuting HLA or CMV assignments 20 times. In a later analysis, co-occurring TCRs were grouped using DBSCAN, and TCRdist sequence similarity was added for clustering within HLA-allele-positive subsets. Co-occurrence clustering excluded repertoires with fewer than 30,000 or more than 120,000 public chains, plus five with anomalous nucleotide sharing. TCRdb took this table from immuneACCESS and kept in-frame rearrangements with V and J called. Such tables lack part of the clones; where checked against another copy, unresolved V genes explain under half of the gap, and the rest is unexplained. For V, J and clone size, that table is used; D and trimming come from the DNA. The table for this sample lists about 120,000 clones; roughly 65% of them were counted only once. The ten largest make up 10% of the sample.

The CDR3 spans 17 residues, from the cysteine through the phenylalanine. Of all the DNA, just the CDR3 is kept, 51 bases in frame from base 1. The cohort consisted of approximately 670 healthy bone marrow donors. Cohort members were all nominally healthy when sampled, although unrecorded immune exposures were likely present. The donor was CMV seropositive and belonged to the group of more than 250 seropositive cohort members. A peripheral blood sample was collected from each donor, and TCR beta sequencing was performed on peripheral blood mononuclear cells. Genomic DNA was extracted from the blood cell samples with the Qiagen DNeasy Blood Extraction Kit.

The material sequenced was PBMCs. Recombination connected TRBV12-2 to TRBJ2-7; TRBD1 is the table's D call and was not checked against the DNA. TRBV12-2 represents a pseudogene. This receptor was obtained from a man aged 35 to 55 in good health and CMV-seropositive. The sequenced DNA: TGTGCAAGTCGCTTATTGGACACAGGGGACCCCGCCTCGGAGCAGTACTTC. The resulting protein is CASRLLDTGDPASEQYF.